This T cell receptor (beta chain) derives from a study of T-cell reconstitution after alpha-beta-depleted transplantation in children. Germline V CDR1 and CDR2: SQVTM, ANQGSEA. Deletions cut 5 bases from V and 0 bases from J, with 10 bases between. The CDR3 length is 14 residues. TCRbeta library preparation incorporated unique molecular identifiers. MiXCR, applied by TCRdb to the PCR reads, yields one record per CDR3 protein. Altogether about 980,000 distinct CDR3 sequences are present, roughly 29% being singletons, with the ten largest covering about 28%. The sequence derives from a boy under three years old who had a stem cell transplant for SCID, so the T cells may come from the graft donor. V is TRBV29-1 and J is TRBJ2-2, with D uncertain. The sequences come from PBMCs, mostly from graft donor cells, collected 360 days after TCRalphabeta/CD19-depleted stem cell transplant. CDR3 loop: CSVLPGPNTGELFF. The CDR3 DNA reads TGCAGCGTTCTCCCCGGACCGAACACCGGGGAGCTGTTTTTT.